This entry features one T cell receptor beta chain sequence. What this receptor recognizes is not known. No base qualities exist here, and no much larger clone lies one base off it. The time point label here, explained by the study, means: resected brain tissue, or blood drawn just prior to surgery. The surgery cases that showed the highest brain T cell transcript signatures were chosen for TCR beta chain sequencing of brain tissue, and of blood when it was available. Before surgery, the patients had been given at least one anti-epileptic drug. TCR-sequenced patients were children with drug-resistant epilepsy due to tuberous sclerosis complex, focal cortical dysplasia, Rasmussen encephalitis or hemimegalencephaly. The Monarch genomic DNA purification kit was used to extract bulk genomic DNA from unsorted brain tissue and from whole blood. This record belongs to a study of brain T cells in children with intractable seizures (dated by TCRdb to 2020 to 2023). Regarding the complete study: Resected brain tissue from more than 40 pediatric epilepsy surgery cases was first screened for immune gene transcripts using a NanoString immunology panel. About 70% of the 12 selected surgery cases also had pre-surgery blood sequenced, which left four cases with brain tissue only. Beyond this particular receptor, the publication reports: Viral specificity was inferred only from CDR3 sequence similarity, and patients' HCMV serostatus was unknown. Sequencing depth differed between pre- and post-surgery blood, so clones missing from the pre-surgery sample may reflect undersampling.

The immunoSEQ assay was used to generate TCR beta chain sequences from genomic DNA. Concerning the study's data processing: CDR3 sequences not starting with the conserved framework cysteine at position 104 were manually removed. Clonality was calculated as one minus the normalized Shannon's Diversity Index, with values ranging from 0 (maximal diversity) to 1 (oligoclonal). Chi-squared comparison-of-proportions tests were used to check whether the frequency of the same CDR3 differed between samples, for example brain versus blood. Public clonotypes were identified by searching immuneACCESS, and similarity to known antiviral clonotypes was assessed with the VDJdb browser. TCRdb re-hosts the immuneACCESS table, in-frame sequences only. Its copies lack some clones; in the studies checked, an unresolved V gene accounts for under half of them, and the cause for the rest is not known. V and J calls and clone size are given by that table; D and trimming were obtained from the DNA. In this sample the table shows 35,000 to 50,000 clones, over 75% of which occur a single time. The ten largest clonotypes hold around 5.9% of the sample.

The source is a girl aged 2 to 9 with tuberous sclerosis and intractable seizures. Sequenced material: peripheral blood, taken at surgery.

CDR3 sequence: CASSYWRGGKNEQFF. At the DNA level, the sequence is TGTGCCAGCAGTTACTGGCGGGGGGGTAAGAATGAGCAGTTCTTC. Here the chain combines TRBV6-6 and TRBJ2-1, and TRBD2 aligns with 9 junction nucleotides. CDR1 and CDR2 are read off the germline V gene (reference sequence) as MNHNY and SVGAGI. Counted from cysteine to phenylalanine, this CDR3 has 15 amino acids. CDR3 DNA only is kept here, 45 bases in frame from base 1. V loses 1 base at its end and J loses 7 bases; junction bases beyond the gene matches: 5.